A single TCR beta chain is shown here with its context. This entry belongs to a study of blood T cell repertoires in COVID-19. Study-level background: Sites in the United States, Italy and Spain provided acute and convalescent COVID-19 samples. Sources were T cells, B-cell-depleted T cells, or PBMCs; the material itself was cDNA or gDNA.

CDR3 size: 15 residues. The V and J ends lost 5 bases and 8 bases respectively, with 19 bases between them. The germline V gene has CDR1 SGHTA and CDR2 FQGTGA. Original data processing: Reference gene primer amplification gave nucleated cell count estimates. Clones were sequenced by immunoSEQ multiplex PCR, and TCRdb holds only the in-frame ones, with some missing. V and J calls and clone size are as listed in that table; D and trimming were resolved from the DNA. The data contain fewer than 100,000 clones, roughly 87% of them singletons. The rearrangement joins TRBV7-3 to TRBJ2-1, with D maybe TRBD1 (6 bases). Source material: peripheral blood. The source of this sequence is a man aged 65-85 years with acute or convalescent COVID-19. CDR3 residues: CASSHSRDTSDEQFF. The CDR3 DNA sequence: TGTGCCAGCAGCCATAGCAGGGACACGAGCGATGAGCAGTTCTTC.